This TCR beta chain originates from a study of T cell responses to AZD1222 COVID-19 vaccine listed by TCRdb under 2021. Regarding the research as a whole: A total of under 250 trial participants underwent TCR sequencing, of whom 200 to 220 had received two doses of AZD1222 and roughly 26 had received two doses of the MenACWY control vaccine. Enrollment into the trials was organized by age into subgroups of 18-55, 56-69 and 70-plus years, and those subgroups contained roughly 150, 30 and 60 TCR-sequenced participants, respectively.

Explained via the paper, the time point label denotes: about 28 days (+/-7) after the second vaccine dose. AZD1222 recipients with second doses at about 4 weeks or about 12 weeks were pooled, because spike-specific TCR depth and breadth did not differ between schedules. Vaccinee samples were obtained from the UK trials COV001 and COV002, which included a single-blind randomized controlled phase 2/3 trial of AZD1222 (ChAdOx1 nCoV-19) in healthy adults. Trial participant PBMC samples were collected at day 0 and day 28 after the second dose for TCRbeta chain sequencing. This clone was observed a handful of times. Its antigen is still unknown. No clone much larger than this one lies a single base away; base qualities are absent. Here is what the overall study found, with its caveats: Spike-specific TCR breadth and depth rose significantly after two AZD1222 doses compared with day 0 and with MenACWY recipients. The 56-69-year group was small, and its depth increase did not reach significance, likely because of low power. Conclusions about previously exposed vaccinees are limited, since just a handful of AZD1222 recipients were seropositive for SARS-CoV-2 at baseline. Epitopes outside the regions mutated in the B.1.351 and B.1.1.7 variants were reportedly recognized by nearly half of the unique spike-specific TCRs. Because no day 14 peak-response samples were available, repertoires were characterized only after the peak T cell response. Participants were mostly white British and included more females than males, and it was suggested by the authors that clonal diversity may have been underestimated. The vaccine-associated CD4 TCRs covered the entire spike protein, and the dominant responses fell in regions 160-218 and 743-854.

For this chain, trimming is 1 base at the V end and 3 bases at the J end, and the number of junction bases without a gene match is 3. CDR1 LGHNA and CDR2 YSLEER were looked up in the germline V gene. From its cysteine to its phenylalanine, the CDR3 spans 16 amino acids. The sequence is cut down to CDR3 DNA, 48 bases in frame from base 1. The CDR3 regions of human TCRbeta chains were analyzed by immunosequencing. Turning to the authors' computational methods: Repertoire TCRs were matched against a reference library of SARS-CoV-2-specific TCRs generated with the MIRA antigen-specificity platform. Breadth was defined as the fraction of unique TCRs that were SARS-CoV-2-associated. Depth was defined as the fraction of total T cells that were SARS-CoV-2-associated. Using the MIRA data, every spike-specific TCR was mapped to the spike region that the TCR reacted to and assigned to either a CD4 or a CD8 class. Log10-transformed breadth and depth values were compared by one-way ANOVA with Sidak's multiple comparisons tests. The table was pulled from immuneACCESS by TCRdb, which kept in-frame rearrangements only. Such tables lose some clones; where checked, under half of the loss comes from unresolved V genes, and the rest has no known cause. D and trimming come from the DNA, and the V and J calls and clone size come from that table. The sample has 150,000 to 200,000 clones on record, about 89% of them singletons. The ten largest clones represent 3% to 3.5% of the sample.

The receptor comes from an adult who received the AZD1222 COVID-19 vaccine. The chain couples TRBV4-3 to TRBJ2-1; 10 bases in between match TRBD1. The sequences come from peripheral blood, collected 28 days after the second AZD1222 dose. DNA sequence: TGCGCCAGCAGCCAAGCCGGGACAGGGGACTACAATGAGCAGTTCTTC. Translated, this gives CASSQAGTGDYNEQFF.